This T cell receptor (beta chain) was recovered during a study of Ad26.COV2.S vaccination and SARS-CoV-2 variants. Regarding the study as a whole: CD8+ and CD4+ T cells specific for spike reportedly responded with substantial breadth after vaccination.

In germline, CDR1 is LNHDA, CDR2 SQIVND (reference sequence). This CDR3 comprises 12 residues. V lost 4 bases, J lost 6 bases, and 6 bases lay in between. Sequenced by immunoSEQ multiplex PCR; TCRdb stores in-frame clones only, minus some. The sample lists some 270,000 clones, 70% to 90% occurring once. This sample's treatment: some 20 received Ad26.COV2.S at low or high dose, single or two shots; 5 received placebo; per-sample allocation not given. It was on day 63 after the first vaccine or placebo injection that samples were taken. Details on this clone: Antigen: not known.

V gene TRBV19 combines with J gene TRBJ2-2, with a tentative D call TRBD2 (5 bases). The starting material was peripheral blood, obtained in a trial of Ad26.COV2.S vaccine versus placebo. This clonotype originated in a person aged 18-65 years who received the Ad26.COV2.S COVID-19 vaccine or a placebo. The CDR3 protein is CASSRGAGELFF. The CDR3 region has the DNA TGTGCCAGTAGTAGGGGAGCCGGGGAGCTGTTTTTT.